This T cell receptor beta chain was profiled in a study of blood T cell repertoires in COVID-19 (dated by TCRdb to 2019 to 2021). Study-wide context: Collaborator samples came from the United States, Italy and Spain and covered acute and convalescent phases of COVID-19. The prospective study material was composed of cDNA or gDNA derived from T cells, B-cell-depleted T cells, or PBMCs. Subjects who had been exposed to COVID-19, were actively infected with it, or had recovered from it provided the deeply sampled blood TCRbeta repertoires that made up the dataset. The repertoires were released in a freely available public database meant as a resource for research on the immune response to SARS-CoV-2. Samples were obtained from the ongoing ImmuneRACE study (first 160 participants) and from over a thousand subjects provided by 6 global collaborators. The sample metadata nearly always contained a de-identified subject ID, COVID-19 status, age in years and sex. Where HLA class I and class II types were available, the types were taken from metadata supplied by the sample provider, not from assay-based typing. Overall study outcomes, separate from this receptor: The amount of clinical and demographic metadata varied by source and participant and was provided uncurated.

The immunoSEQ Assay, a bias-controlled multiplex PCR, was used to amplify TCRbeta CDR3 regions from genomic DNA. The original methods were these. Nucleated cell counts per sample were estimated from amplification of reference gene primers within the assay. Sequence reads were collapsed and filtered to measure the absolute abundance of every unique TCRbeta CDR3 rearrangement. For each sample, productive Simpson clonality was calculated as the square root of Simpson's diversity index across productive rearrangements. Sourced from immuneACCESS, this table was stored by TCRdb with only in-frame sequences that have V and J called. A share of the clones is absent; for the studies checked, an unresolved V gene accounts for under half, and the remainder has no known explanation. V and J calls and clone size are those listed in that table; D and trimming were worked out from the DNA. The sample table lists about 400,000 clones, about 88% of them with a count of one. 2.5% to 3.5% of the sample comes from the top ten.

To note about this clone: There is no known antigen for this receptor. No base-level quality is on record; no much larger clone is a single base apart.

The germline V gene (reference sequence) supplies CDR1 LGHDT and CDR2 YNNKEL. There are 19 amino acids in the CDR3, from cysteine to phenylalanine inclusive. The kept DNA is CDR3 alone, 57 bases in frame from the first base. V trim: 4 bases; J trim: 2 bases; unmatched bases: 14. Whole blood was collected in K2EDTA tubes by collaborating institutions according to the institutions' own protocols. For TCRbeta analysis, collaborators shipped samples as frozen whole blood, isolated PBMCs, or DNA extracted from either of those sample types. This chain joins TRBV3-1 (or the pseudogene TRBV3-2) to TRBJ2-2; TRBD1 fits 9 bases in the junction. This clonotype was sampled from a human donor in a cohort sampled during active COVID-19. Sequenced: peripheral blood. The CDR3 region: CASSLRGTTGGPNTGELFF. The DNA sequence is TGTGCCAGCAGCCTTAGAGGTACGACAGGGGGGCCAAACACCGGGGAGCTGTTTTTT.